Included here is one T cell receptor (beta chain) sequence, with context. This specimen comes from a study of cytomegalovirus exposure and HLA in healthy donors. Researchers ran the PCR with 60 Vbeta and 13 Jbeta primers. Sequencing was performed with immunoSEQ multiplex PCR; in TCRdb, only in-frame clones are kept and a portion is missing. The data contain about 91,000 clones, roughly 78% of them singletons. The TCR was taken from a male donor in good health and CMV-seropositive. The source material was PBMCs.

CDR3 in amino acids: CASSDTGGAYGYTF. The CDR3 nucleotides are TGTGCCAGCAGTGATACAGGGGGCGCGTATGGCTACACCTTC. The genes are TRBV27 and TRBJ1-2; 9 bases match TRBD1. This CDR3 has 14 residues. The V and J ends lost 5 bases and 5 bases, in that order; junction bases with no gene match: 6. From germline, CDR1 is MNHEY and CDR2 SMNVEV (reference sequence).